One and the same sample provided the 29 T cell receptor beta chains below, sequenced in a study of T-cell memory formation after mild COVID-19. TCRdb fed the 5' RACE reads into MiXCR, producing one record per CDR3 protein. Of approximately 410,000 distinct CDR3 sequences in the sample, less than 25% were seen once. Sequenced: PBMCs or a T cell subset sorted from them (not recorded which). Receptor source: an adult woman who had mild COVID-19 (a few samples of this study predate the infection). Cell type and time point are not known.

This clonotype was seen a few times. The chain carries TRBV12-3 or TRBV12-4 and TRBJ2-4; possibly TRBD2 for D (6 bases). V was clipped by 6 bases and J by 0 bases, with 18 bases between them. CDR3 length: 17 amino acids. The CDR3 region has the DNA TGTGCCAGCAGCCCTCGGAGGGAAAGCCTAGCCAAAAACATTCAGTACTTC. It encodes CASSPRRESLAKNIQYF.

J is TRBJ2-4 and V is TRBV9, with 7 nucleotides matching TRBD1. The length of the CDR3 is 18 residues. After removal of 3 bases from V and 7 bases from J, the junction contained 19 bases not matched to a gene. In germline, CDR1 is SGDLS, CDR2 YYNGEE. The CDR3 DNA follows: TGTGCCAGCAGCGCTAACCATAGGACAGGCGATAGGGGGAACATTCAGTACTTC. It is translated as CASSANHRTGDRGNIQYF.

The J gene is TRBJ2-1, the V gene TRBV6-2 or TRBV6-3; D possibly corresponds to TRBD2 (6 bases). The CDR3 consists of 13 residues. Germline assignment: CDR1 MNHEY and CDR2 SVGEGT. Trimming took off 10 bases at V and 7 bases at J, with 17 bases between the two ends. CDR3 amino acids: CATAGNPRNEQFF. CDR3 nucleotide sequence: TGTGCCACCGCGGGAAACCCGAGGAATGAGCAGTTCTTC.

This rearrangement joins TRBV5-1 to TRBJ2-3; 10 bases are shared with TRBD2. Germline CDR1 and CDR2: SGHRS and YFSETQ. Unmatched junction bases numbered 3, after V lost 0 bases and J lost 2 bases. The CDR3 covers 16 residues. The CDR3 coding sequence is TGCGCCAGCAGCTTGGCCACTAGCGGGACCACAGATACGCAGTATTTT. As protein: CASSLATSGTTDTQYF.

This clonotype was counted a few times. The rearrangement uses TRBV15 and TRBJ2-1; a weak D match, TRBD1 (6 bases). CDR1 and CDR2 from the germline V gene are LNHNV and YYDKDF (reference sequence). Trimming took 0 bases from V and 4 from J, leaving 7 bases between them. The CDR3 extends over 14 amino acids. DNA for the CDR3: TGTGCCACCAGCAGAGAAACAGGGTACAATGAGCAGTTCTTC. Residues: CATSRETGYNEQFF.

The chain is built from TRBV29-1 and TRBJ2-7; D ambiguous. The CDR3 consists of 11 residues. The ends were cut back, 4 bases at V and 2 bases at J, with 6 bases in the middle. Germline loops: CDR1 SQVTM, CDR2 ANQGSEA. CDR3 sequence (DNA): TGCAGCGTTGTGGGCACCTACGAGCAGTACTTC. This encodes CSVVGTYEQYF.

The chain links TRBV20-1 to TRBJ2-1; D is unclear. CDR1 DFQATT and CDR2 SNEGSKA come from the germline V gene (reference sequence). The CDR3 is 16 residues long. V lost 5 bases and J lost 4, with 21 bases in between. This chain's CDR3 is CSASNAERSGYNEQFF. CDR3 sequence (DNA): TGCAGTGCTTCCAACGCTGAGAGGTCTGGGTACAATGAGCAGTTCTTC.

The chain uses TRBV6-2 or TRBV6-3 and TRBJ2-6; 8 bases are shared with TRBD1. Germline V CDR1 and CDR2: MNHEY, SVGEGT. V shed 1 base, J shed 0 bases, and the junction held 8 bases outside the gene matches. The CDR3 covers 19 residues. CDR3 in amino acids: CASSYLFAGGLSGANVLTF. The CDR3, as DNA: TGTGCCAGCAGTTACTTATTCGCAGGGGGCCTCTCTGGGGCCAACGTCCTGACTTTC.

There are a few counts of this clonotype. The DNA for the CDR3 is TGTGCCAGCAGTTCCCGGGACAGGGGGCTCTACGAGCAGTACTTC. Protein: CASSSRDRGLYEQYF. The chain links TRBV12-3 or TRBV12-4 to TRBJ2-7; 12 bases match TRBD1. V shed 4 bases, J shed 3 bases, and the junction held 4 bases outside the gene matches. The CDR3 has 15 amino acids.

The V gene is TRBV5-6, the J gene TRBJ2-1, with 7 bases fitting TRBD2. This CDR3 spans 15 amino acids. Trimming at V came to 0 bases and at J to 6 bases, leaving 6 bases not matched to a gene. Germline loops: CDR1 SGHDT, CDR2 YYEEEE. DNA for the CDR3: TGTGCCAGCAGCTTGGTCTCTAGCGGCCGCAATGAGCAGTTCTTC. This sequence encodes CASSLVSSGRNEQFF.

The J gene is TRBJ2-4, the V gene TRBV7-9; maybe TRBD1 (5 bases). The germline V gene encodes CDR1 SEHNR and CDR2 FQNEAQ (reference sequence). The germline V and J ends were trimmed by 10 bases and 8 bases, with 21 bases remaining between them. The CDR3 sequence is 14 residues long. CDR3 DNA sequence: TGTGCCACCCGTAGGGGTGGAGCTCAAGACATTCAGTACTTC. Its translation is CATRRGGAQDIQYF.

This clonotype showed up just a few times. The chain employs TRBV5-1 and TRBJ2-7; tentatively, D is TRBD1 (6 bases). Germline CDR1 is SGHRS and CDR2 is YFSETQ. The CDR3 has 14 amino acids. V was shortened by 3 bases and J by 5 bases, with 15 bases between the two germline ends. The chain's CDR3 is CASSSLQGMDEQYF. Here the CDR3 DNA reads TGCGCCAGCAGCTCCCTCCAGGGGATGGACGAGCAGTACTTC.

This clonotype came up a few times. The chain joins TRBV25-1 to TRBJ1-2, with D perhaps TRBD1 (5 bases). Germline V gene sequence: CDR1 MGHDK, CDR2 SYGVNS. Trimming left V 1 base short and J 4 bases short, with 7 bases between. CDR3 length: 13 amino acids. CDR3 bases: TGTGCCAGCAGTGAATCGGGACCCTATGGCTACACCTTC. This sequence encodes CASSESGPYGYTF.

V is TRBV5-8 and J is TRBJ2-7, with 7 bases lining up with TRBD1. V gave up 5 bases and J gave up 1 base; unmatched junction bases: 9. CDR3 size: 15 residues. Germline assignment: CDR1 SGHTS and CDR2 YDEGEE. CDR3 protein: CASRLQGMGSYEQYF. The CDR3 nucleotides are TGTGCCAGCAGACTACAGGGGATGGGGTCCTACGAGCAGTACTTC.

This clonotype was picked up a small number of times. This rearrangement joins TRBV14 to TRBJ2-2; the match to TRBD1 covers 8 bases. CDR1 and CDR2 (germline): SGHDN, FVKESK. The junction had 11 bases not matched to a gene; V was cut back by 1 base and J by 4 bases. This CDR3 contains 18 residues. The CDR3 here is CASSQGLSGGPGTGELFF. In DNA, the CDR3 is TGTGCCAGCAGCCAAGGGCTCTCAGGGGGCCCGGGCACCGGGGAGCTGTTTTTT.

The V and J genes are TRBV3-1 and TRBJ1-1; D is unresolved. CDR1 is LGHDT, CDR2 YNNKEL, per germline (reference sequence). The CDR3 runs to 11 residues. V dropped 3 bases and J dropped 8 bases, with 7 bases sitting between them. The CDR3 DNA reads TGTGCCAGCAGCCAGCTATTCGAAGCTTTCTTT. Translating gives CASSQLFEAFF. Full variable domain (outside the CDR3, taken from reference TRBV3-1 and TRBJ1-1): DTAVSQTPKYLVTQMGNDKSIKCEQNLGHDTMYWYKQDSKKFLKIMFSYNNKELIINETVPNRFSPKSPDKAHLNLHINSLELGDSAVYFCASSQLFEAFFGQGTRLTVV.

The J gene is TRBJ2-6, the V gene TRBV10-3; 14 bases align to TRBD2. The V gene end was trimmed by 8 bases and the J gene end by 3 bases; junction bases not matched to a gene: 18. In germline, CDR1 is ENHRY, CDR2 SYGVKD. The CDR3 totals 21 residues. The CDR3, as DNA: TGTGCCATCTCAAAGGGACTAGCGGGGGACCCAGGTCCGCATGGGGCCAACGTCCTGACTTTC. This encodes CAISKGLAGDPGPHGANVLTF.

The chain's CDR3 is CSTGPGQGNHEQYF. The CDR3 bases are TGCAGCACTGGTCCGGGACAGGGAAACCACGAGCAGTACTTC. The rearrangement uses TRBV29-1 and TRBJ2-7; 9 bases line up with TRBD1. V lost 8 bases and J lost 5; bases outside the gene matches: 13. The CDR3 spans 14 residues. Germline-derived CDR1 and CDR2 are SQVTM and ANQGSEA.

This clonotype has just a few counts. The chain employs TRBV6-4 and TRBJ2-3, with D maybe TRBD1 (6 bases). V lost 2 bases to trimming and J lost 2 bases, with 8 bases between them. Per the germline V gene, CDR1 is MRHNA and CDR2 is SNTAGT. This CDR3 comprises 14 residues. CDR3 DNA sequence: TGTGCCAGCAGTGACCTGGGGGCCACAGATACGCAGTATTTT. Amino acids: CASSDLGATDTQYF.

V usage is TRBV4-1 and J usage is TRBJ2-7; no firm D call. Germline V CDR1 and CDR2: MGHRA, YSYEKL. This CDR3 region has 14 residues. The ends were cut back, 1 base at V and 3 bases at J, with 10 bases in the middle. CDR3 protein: CASSQVARSYEQYF. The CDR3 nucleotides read TGCGCCAGCAGCCAAGTGGCCCGGAGCTACGAGCAGTACTTC.

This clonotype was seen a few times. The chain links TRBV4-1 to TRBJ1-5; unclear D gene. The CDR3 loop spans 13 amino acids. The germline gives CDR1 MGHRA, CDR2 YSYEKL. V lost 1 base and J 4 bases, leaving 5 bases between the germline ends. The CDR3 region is CASSQAPNQPQHF. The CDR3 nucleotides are TGCGCCAGCAGCCAAGCACCGAATCAGCCCCAGCATTTT.

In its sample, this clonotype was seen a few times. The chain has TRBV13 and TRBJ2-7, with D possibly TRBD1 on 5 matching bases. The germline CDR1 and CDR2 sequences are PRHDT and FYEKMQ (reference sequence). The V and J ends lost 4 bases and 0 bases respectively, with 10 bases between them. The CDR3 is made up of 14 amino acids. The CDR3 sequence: CASSSDSNSYEQYF. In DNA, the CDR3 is TGTGCCAGCAGCTCCGACAGCAACTCCTACGAGCAGTACTTC.

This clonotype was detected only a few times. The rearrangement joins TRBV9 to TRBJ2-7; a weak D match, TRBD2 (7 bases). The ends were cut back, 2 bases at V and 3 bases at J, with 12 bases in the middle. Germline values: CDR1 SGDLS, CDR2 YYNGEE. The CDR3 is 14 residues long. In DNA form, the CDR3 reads TGTGCCAGCAGCGTCGGACAGCGGGACTACGAGCAGTACTTC. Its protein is CASSVGQRDYEQYF. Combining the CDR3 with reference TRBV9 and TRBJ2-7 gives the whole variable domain DSGVTQTPKHLITATGQRVTLRCSPRSGDLSVYWYQQSLDQGLQFLIQYYNGEERAKGNILERFSAQQFPDLHSELNLSSLELGDSALYFCASSVGQRDYEQYFGPGTRLTVT.

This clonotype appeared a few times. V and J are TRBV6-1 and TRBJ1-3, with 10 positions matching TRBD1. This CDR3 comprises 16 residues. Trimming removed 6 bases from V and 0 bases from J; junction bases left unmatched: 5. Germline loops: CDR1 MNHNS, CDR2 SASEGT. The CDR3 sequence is CASRGQGGGSGNTIYF. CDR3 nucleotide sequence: TGTGCCAGCAGAGGACAGGGGGGAGGCTCTGGAAACACCATATATTTT.

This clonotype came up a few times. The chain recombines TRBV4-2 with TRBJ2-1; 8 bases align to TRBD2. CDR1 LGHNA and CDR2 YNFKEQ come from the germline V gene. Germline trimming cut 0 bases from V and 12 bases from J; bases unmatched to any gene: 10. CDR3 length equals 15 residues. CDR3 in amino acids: CASSQDAGTRLGQFF. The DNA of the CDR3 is TGTGCCAGCAGCCAAGACGCAGGGACTAGACTCGGGCAGTTCTTC.

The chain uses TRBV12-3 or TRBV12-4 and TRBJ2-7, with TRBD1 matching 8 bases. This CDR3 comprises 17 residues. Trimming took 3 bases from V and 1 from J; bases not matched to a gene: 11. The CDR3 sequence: CASSLMLTGVTSYEQYF. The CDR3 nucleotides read TGTGCCAGCAGTTTGATGTTGACAGGGGTTACGTCCTACGAGCAGTACTTC.

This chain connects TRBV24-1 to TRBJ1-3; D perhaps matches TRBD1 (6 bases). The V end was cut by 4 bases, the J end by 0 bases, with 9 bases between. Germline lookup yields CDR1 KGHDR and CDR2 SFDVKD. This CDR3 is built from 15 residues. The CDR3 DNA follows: TGTGCCACCAGTGACACAGGGCGCTCTGGAAACACCATATATTTT. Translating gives CATSDTGRSGNTIYF.

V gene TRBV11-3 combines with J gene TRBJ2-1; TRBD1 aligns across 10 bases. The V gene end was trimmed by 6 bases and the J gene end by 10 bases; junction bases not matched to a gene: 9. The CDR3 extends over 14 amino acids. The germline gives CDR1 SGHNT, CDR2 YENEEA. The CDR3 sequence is CASSRDRGLVEQFF. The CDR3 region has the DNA TGTGCCAGCAGTCGAGACAGGGGGCTAGTCGAGCAGTTCTTC.

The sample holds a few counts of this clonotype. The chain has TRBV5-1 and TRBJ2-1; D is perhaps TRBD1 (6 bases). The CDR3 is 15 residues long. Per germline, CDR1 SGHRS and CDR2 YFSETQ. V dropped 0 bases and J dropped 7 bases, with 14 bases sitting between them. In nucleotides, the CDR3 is TGCGCCAGCAGCTTGGGGGGGCCACCCGTAAATGAGCAGTTCTTC. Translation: CASSLGGPPVNEQFF. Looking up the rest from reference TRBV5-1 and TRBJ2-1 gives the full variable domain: KAGVTQTPRYLIKTRGQQVTLSCSPISGHRSVSWYQQTPGQGLQFLFEYFSETQRNKGNFPGRFSGRQFSNSRSEMNVSTLELGDSALYLCASSLGGPPVNEQFFGPGTRLTVL.